This TCR beta chain was sequenced in a study of T cell responses to AZD1222 COVID-19 vaccine. Findings and limits, study-wide: Reports say nearly half of spike-specific TCRs go after unmutated variant regions. It was only after the peak T cell response that any repertoires were sampled. Only a handful of AZD1222 recipients, more than 5 in all, had baseline seropositivity.

A word on this clone: Its antigen is undetermined.

The CDR3 has 16 residues. Looked up from germline, CDR1 is SGHTA and CDR2 is FQGNSA. J gave up 7 bases and V 1 base, and 8 bases lay outside the gene matches. TCRdb's table, derived via immunoSEQ multiplex PCR, lists solely in-frame clones and lacks some. The repertoire holds 160,000 or so clones, approximately 94% seen once, with roughly 5% in the top ten. The rearrangement joins TRBV7-2 to TRBJ2-2, with 8 bases that match TRBD2. The source of this sequence is an adult who received the AZD1222 COVID-19 vaccine. Sample: peripheral blood, taken 28 days after the second AZD1222 dose. CDR3 in DNA: TGTGCCAGCAGCTTAGGAAGCGGGAGAACTGGCGGGGAGCTGTTTTTT. Translation gives CASSLGSGRTGGELFF.